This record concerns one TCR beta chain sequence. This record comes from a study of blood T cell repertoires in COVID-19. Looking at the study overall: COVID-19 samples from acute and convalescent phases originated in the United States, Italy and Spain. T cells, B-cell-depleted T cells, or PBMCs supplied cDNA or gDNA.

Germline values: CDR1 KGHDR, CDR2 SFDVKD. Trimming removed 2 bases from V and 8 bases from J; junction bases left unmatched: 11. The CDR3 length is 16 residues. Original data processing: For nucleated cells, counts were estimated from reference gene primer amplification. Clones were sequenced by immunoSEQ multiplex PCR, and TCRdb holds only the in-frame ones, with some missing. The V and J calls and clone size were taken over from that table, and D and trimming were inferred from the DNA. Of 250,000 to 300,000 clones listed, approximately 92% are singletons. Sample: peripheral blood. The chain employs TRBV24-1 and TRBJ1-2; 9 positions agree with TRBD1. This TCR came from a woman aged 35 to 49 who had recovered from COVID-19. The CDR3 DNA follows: TGTGCCACCAGTGATTCCTTCGACAGGGGGGCCAAAGGCTACACCTTC. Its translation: CATSDSFDRGAKGYTF.